What follows are 29 T cell receptor beta chains derived from one specimen sequenced in a study of T cells in women clearing cervical HPV infection. Measured with immunoSEQ multiplex PCR; TCRdb has only the in-frame clones, and not every one. In all, the sample yields tens of thousands of clones. Sequencing was carried out using blood buffy coat. The receptors were gathered from a woman aged 18 to 75 with a cervical HPV16 infection that either progressed to CIN3+ or cleared (not recorded which).

As regards this clone: The CDR3 extends 3 residues past the end of the read, so its final part is completed from the germline J gene. The rearrangement uses TRBV7-3 and TRBJ2-1; TRBD2 matches at 13 bases. Trimming took 5 bases from V and 1 from J; bases not matched to a gene: 2. The CDR3 runs 16 residues. Germline CDR1 is SGHTA and CDR2 is FQGTGA. The sequenced CDR3 bases are TGTGCCAGCAGCCCGACTAGCGGGAGGTCCTACAATGAG. Protein product: CASSPTSGRSYNE. The CDR3 in its entirety is CASSPTSGRSYNEQFF.

Of note for this clone: The DNA ends 3 residues before the CDR3 does, and the rest of the CDR3 is filled in from the germline J gene. The V and J genes are TRBV7-6 and TRBJ2-3; D is possibly TRBD2 (6 bases). Germline V gives CDR1 SGHVS, CDR2 FNYEAQ. The CDR3 covers 13 residues. Incomplete CDR3 DNA: TGTGCCAGCAGCTTTACTAGCAATCAGCCG. Its translation: CASSFTSNQP. The whole CDR3 sequence reads CASSFTSNQPQYF.

Concerning this clone itself: Read sequence stops 3 residues before the CDR3 end, and the germline J gene provides the missing end. V and J are TRBV5-1 and TRBJ2-7, with a possible D match to TRBD2 (6 bases). The CDR3 length is 15 residues. Per germline, CDR1 SGHRS and CDR2 YFSETQ. Trimming took off 0 bases at V and 3 bases at J, with 13 bases between the two ends. Here the CDR3 reads CASSLAPDYNYEQYF. The CDR3 DNA, read in part, is TGCGCCAGCAGCTTGGCTCCGGACTATAACTACGAG.

As to this clone: With the read ending 3 residues before the CDR3 end, the germline J gene is used to fill in that end. The chain has TRBV18 and TRBJ2-3, with 9 bases lining up with TRBD1. The CDR3 totals 16 residues. The germline V gene has CDR1 KGHSH and CDR2 LQKENI. V lost 3 bases, J lost 3 bases, and 7 bases stayed unmatched. CDR3 protein: CASSPYPGQGTDTQYF. Partial CDR3 DNA: TGTGCCAGCTCACCCTACCCAGGACAGGGGACAGATACG.

A word on this clone: Sequencing ends 3 residues short of the CDR3 end; the germline J gene provides the rest. V usage is TRBV5-6 and J usage is TRBJ2-4, with TRBD2 as a possible D gene (6 bases). The germline V gene encodes CDR1 SGHDT and CDR2 YYEEEE. This CDR3 has 15 residues. The CDR3 protein is CASSLRSGWQETQYF. The covered CDR3 bases are TGTGCCAGCAGCTTGCGAAGCGGGTGGCAAGAGACT.

On this clone: The read stops 3 residues short of the end of the CDR3; the missing end is completed from the germline J gene. The chain employs TRBV7-9 and TRBJ1-2; no definite D call. The CDR3 spans 15 residues. Germline loops: CDR1 SEHNR, CDR2 FQNEAQ (reference sequence). The sequenced part of the CDR3 DNA is TGTGCCAGCAGCTTTATCCCTAGCGGACTCAATGAC. It yields the protein CASSFIPSGLND. The full CDR3 reads CASSFIPSGLNDYTF.

About this clone itself: The read is 3 residues too short to cover the CDR3 end, so that end is filled in from the germline J gene. The chain joins TRBV7-7 to TRBJ2-3, with D perhaps TRBD1 (6 bases). Germline V gene lookup returns CDR1 SSHAT and CDR2 FNYEAQ (reference sequence). The CDR3 consists of 12 residues. CDR3 sequence: CASSTRGETQYF. Incomplete CDR3 DNA: TGTGCCAGCAGCACCAGGGGAGAGACG.

Comments on this clone: The observed sequence ends 3 residues before the CDR3 terminus, with the missing tail filled in from the germline J gene. This chain joins TRBV7-9 and TRBJ1-3, with TRBD1 matching 10 bases. Germline lookup yields CDR1 SEHNR and CDR2 FQNEAQ (reference sequence). The CDR3 runs 13 residues. The ends lost 6 bases at V and 7 bases at J; junction bases unmatched: 3. Incomplete CDR3 DNA: TGTGCCAGCAGGAGGACAGGGGGTAACACC. Protein sequence: CASRRTGGNT. The full CDR3 reads CASRRTGGNTIYF.

A remark on this clone: Read data end 3 residues before the CDR3 end; the end is taken from the germline J gene. The J gene is TRBJ1-1, the V gene TRBV19; TRBD1 aligns across 8 bases. Germline V gene sequence: CDR1 LNHDA, CDR2 SQIVND (reference sequence). There are 15 residues in the CDR3. With V trimmed by 6 bases and J by 6 bases, 12 bases remained unmatched. The chain's CDR3 is CASSAYTQGVSEAFF. Incomplete CDR3 DNA: TGTGCCAGTAGCGCTTATACACAGGGGGTCTCTGAA.

Details on this clone: Read sequence stops 3 residues before the CDR3 end, and the germline J gene provides the missing end. The chain is built from TRBV13 and TRBJ2-7, with 9 bases fitting TRBD2. CDR3 length: 16 amino acids. CDR1 is PRHDT and CDR2 is FYEKMQ in the germline V gene (reference sequence). With 3 bases clipped from V and 3 bases from J, the junction kept 9 bases outside the gene matches. This CDR3 is CASSFGASGDNYEQYF. The sequenced CDR3 bases are TGTGCCAGCAGCTTTGGGGCTAGCGGGGATAACTACGAG.

About this clone: The CDR3 is cut off 3 residues early in the read; its end comes from the germline J gene. The chain couples TRBV29-1 to TRBJ2-1; possible D gene TRBD2, 6 bases. The germline V and J ends were trimmed by 5 bases and 7 bases, with 15 bases remaining between them. The CDR3 spans 13 residues. Germline loops: CDR1 SQVTM, CDR2 ANQGSEA. The covered CDR3 bases are TGCAGCGTTCCTAGCGTTTACGGGAATGAG. Translation: CSVPSVYGNE. From start to end, the CDR3 is CSVPSVYGNEQFF.

About this clone itself: Sequencing ends 3 residues short of the CDR3 end; the germline J gene provides the rest. This chain joins TRBV18 and TRBJ2-2, with 7 nucleotides matching TRBD2. J gave up 4 bases and V 2 bases, and 7 bases lay outside the gene matches. The CDR3 loop spans 16 amino acids. CDR1 is KGHSH and CDR2 is LQKENI in the germline V gene. The DNA read from the CDR3 is TGTGCCAGCTCACCAACGCTAGCGGAGGTCACCGGGGAG. Protein: CASSPTLAEVTGE. The entire CDR3 reads CASSPTLAEVTGELFF.

About this clone itself: The read ends 3 residues before the CDR3 terminus; that terminus is restored from the germline J gene. The chain is built from TRBV19 and TRBJ2-4, with TRBD1 matching 9 bases. CDR3 length: 15 amino acids. CDR1 is LNHDA, CDR2 SQIVND, per germline (reference sequence). The CDR3 bases that were read are TGTGCCAGTAGGGCAGGGGACAGGGTCATCCAGGGT. This codes for CASRAGDRVIQG. The whole CDR3 sequence reads CASRAGDRVIQGQYF.

To note about this clone: The read stops 3 residues short of the end of the CDR3; the missing end is completed from the germline J gene. Other DNA sequences in this sample translate to the same CDR3. This sequence joins TRBV11-2 and TRBJ1-1, with TRBD1 as a possible D gene (6 bases). V was cut by 4 bases and J by 3 bases, with 15 bases left in between. From germline, CDR1 is SGHAT and CDR2 FQNNGV. This CDR3 spans 15 amino acids. The CDR3 spells CASSSNRVTDTEAFF. Partial CDR3 DNA: TGTGCCAGCAGCTCCAACAGGGTTACGGACACTGAA.

Of note for this clone: Read data end 3 residues before the CDR3 end; the end is taken from the germline J gene. The V call is TRBV12-3 or TRBV12-4, the J call TRBJ1-5; perhaps TRBD1 as D (6 bases). V lost 6 bases and J 4 bases, leaving 10 bases between the germline ends. This CDR3 has 13 residues. The CDR3: CASSQQGNQPQHF. The DNA read from the CDR3 is TGTGCCAGCAGCCAACAGGGAAATCAGCCC.

Comment on this clone: The read comes to an end 3 residues before the CDR3 does, leaving the germline J gene to fill in the end. This chain connects TRBV18 to TRBJ1-1, with D unresolved. Deletions cut 5 bases from V and 6 bases from J, with 7 bases between. This CDR3 contains 11 residues. Germline V CDR1 and CDR2: KGHSH, LQKENI. The chain's CDR3 is CASSAGAEAFF. CDR3 bases read: TGTGCCAGCTCAGCCGGGGCTGAA.

Regarding this clone: The read terminates 3 residues before the CDR3 end, so the remaining end is supplied by the germline J gene. V gene TRBV5-3 combines with J gene TRBJ2-2; D uncertain. TRBV5-3 counts as an open reading frame of uncertain function. V was cut by 6 bases and J by 4 bases, with 13 bases left in between. The CDR3 sequence is 14 residues long. The CDR3 bases that were read are TGTGCCAGAACCCAAGAACATACCACCGGGGAG. Translated: CARTQEHTTGE. The whole CDR3 is CARTQEHTTGELFF.

In the case of this clone: The read gets to within 3 residues of the CDR3 end, and the germline J gene fills in the rest. The rearrangement links TRBV19 to TRBJ2-3; 11 bases are shared with TRBD1. CDR1 and CDR2 (germline): LNHDA, SQIVND (reference sequence). After removal of 1 base from V and 6 bases from J, the junction contained 6 bases not matched to a gene. CDR3 length: 16 residues. CDR3 residues: CASSIGTGGLFDTQYF. The CDR3 bases that were read are TGTGCCAGTAGTATAGGGACAGGGGGCTTATTTGATACG.

As for this clone: The CDR3 extends 3 residues past the end of the read, so its final part is completed from the germline J gene. The chain combines TRBV19 with TRBJ2-2, with a possible D match to TRBD1 (5 bases). The germline V gene has CDR1 LNHDA and CDR2 SQIVND (reference sequence). CDR3 length: 13 residues. The part of the CDR3 DNA that was read is TGTGCCAGTAAGATAGCTGGGGCCAACGTG. The encoded protein is CASKIAGANV. The CDR3 reads in full as CASKIAGANVLFF.

In regard to this clone: From the germline J gene comes the end of the CDR3, since the read stops 3 residues before it. This chain connects TRBV7-2 to TRBJ1-3; D remains ambiguous. The CDR3 loop spans 13 amino acids. V gave up 4 bases and J gave up 6 bases, with 10 bases separating them. In germline, CDR1 is SGHTA, CDR2 FQGNSA. The sequenced part of the CDR3 DNA is TGTGCCAGCAGCTCAGACCTAGTAAACACC. Translated, it gives CASSSDLVNT. The whole CDR3 is CASSSDLVNTIYF. Full variable domain (outside the CDR3, taken from reference TRBV7-2 and TRBJ1-3): GAGVSQSPSNKVTEKGKDVELRCDPISGHTALYWYRQSLGQGLEFLIYFQGNSAPDKSGLPSDRFSAERTGGSVSTLTIQRTQQEDSAVYLCASSSDLVNTIYFGEGSWLTVV.

Worth noting for this clone: The CDR3 end is not reached by the read, which stops 3 residues before it; the germline J gene fills it in. The chain links TRBV19 to TRBJ2-2; possibly TRBD1 for D (6 bases). The germline V and J ends were trimmed by 7 bases and 5 bases, with 11 bases remaining between them. This CDR3 region has 13 residues. Germline assignment: CDR1 LNHDA and CDR2 SQIVND (reference sequence). CDR3 DNA (partial): TGTGCCAGTATCGCAGGGGAAACCGGGGAG. Translated: CASIAGETGE. The whole CDR3 reads CASIAGETGELFF.

As concerns this clone: The read terminates 3 residues before the CDR3 end, so the remaining end is supplied by the germline J gene. This rearrangement joins TRBV6-2 or TRBV6-3 to TRBJ2-2; possible D gene TRBD1, 6 bases. In germline, CDR1 is MNHEY, CDR2 SVGEGT. This CDR3 contains 16 residues. The part of the CDR3 DNA that was read is TGTGCCAGCAGTAACCTCGGGACACCAACTAATGAAAAG. Amino acid sequence: CASSNLGTPTNEK. The full CDR3 reads CASSNLGTPTNEKLFF.

A word on this clone: Read sequence stops 3 residues before the CDR3 end, and the germline J gene provides the missing end. The chain couples TRBV10-3 to TRBJ1-4; no definite D call. This CDR3 has 13 residues. V was trimmed by 2 bases and J by 8 bases, leaving 9 bases between them. Germline V gives CDR1 ENHRY, CDR2 SYGVKD. Partial CDR3 DNA: TGTGCCATCAGTGAGAACGGAGGGGAAAAA. Translating it yields CAISENGGEK. The full CDR3 is CAISENGGEKLFF.

In regard to this clone: The CDR3 extends 3 residues past the end of the read, so its final part is completed from the germline J gene. V and J are TRBV6-1 and TRBJ1-5; D ambiguous. This CDR3 is 14 amino acids long. The germline V gene has CDR1 MNHNS and CDR2 SASEGT. Trimming shortened V by 1 base and J by 2 bases, and 6 bases separated the two germline ends. The chain's CDR3 is CASSEVQGNQPQHF. CDR3 DNA, as far as it was read: TGTGCCAGCAGTGAAGTTCAGGGCAATCAGCCC.

Notes on this clone: The read terminates 3 residues ahead of where the CDR3 ends, so the germline J gene completes it. The J gene is TRBJ1-4, the V gene TRBV20-1; TRBD1 agrees at 11 bases. This CDR3 spans 14 amino acids. The trim removed 3 bases at V and 8 bases at J, leaving 5 bases unmatched. Germline-derived CDR1 and CDR2 are DFQATT and SNEGSKA (reference sequence). Incomplete CDR3 DNA: TGCAGTGCTAGGGGGACAGGGGGAACAGAAAAA. Its translation: CSARGTGGTEK. The full CDR3 is CSARGTGGTEKLFF.

Regarding this clone: The read finishes 3 residues shy of the CDR3 end, and the germline J gene is used to complete it. The J gene is TRBJ1-2, the V gene TRBV11-3, with D unresolved. The germline CDR1 and CDR2 sequences are SGHNT and YENEEA. The CDR3 length is 15 residues. This chain's CDR3 is CASSLGVGLLDEYTF. The sequenced CDR3 bases are TGTGCCAGCAGCTTAGGAGTCGGTCTCCTAGACGAG.

In regard to this clone: From the germline J gene comes the end of the CDR3, since the read stops 3 residues before it. This chain connects TRBV20-1 to TRBJ2-7, with 8 nucleotides matching TRBD2. The J segment lost 3 bases and the V segment lost 3 bases, leaving 13 bases of the junction unmatched. Germline CDR1 and CDR2: DFQATT and SNEGSKA (reference sequence). CDR3 length equals 16 residues. The sequenced CDR3 bases are TGCAGTGCTAGGTTCGGGCGACTAGCGTCTGGCTACGAG. Its translation: CSARFGRLASGYE. The CDR3, in full, reads CSARFGRLASGYEQYF.

As concerns this clone: The observed sequence ends 3 residues before the CDR3 terminus, with the missing tail filled in from the germline J gene. This sequence joins TRBV9 and TRBJ2-1; 8 positions match TRBD1. The CDR3 consists of 15 residues. In germline, CDR1 is SGDLS, CDR2 YYNGEE. Trimming cost V 3 bases and J 6 bases; bases outside gene matches: 8. Here the CDR3 reads CASSATGELGNEQFF. CDR3 DNA (partial): TGTGCCAGCAGCGCGACAGGGGAGTTGGGCAATGAG. Full variable domain (remainder filled in from reference TRBV9 and TRBJ2-1): DSGVTQTPKHLITATGQRVTLRCSPRSGDLSVYWYQQSLDQGLQFLIQYYNGEERAKGNILERFSAQQFPDLHSELNLSSLELGDSALYFCASSATGELGNEQFFGPGTRLTVL.

Turning to this clone: The DNA ends 3 residues before the CDR3 does, and the rest of the CDR3 is filled in from the germline J gene. V gene TRBV13 combines with J gene TRBJ2-7; weak D call: TRBD2 (6 bases). Germline V lookup: CDR1 PRHDT, CDR2 FYEKMQ (reference sequence). The CDR3 is 17 residues long. Trimming left V 5 bases short and J 2 bases short, with 22 bases between. CDR3 residues: CASSHEGRGRTTYEQYF. The CDR3 DNA, read in part, is TGTGCCAGCAGCCATGAGGGACGGGGGAGAACTACCTACGAG. The entire variable domain, with the rest obtained from reference TRBV13 and TRBJ2-7, is as follows: AAGVIQSPRHLIKEKRETATLKCYPIPRHDTVYWYQQGPGQDPQFLISFYEKMQSDKGSIPDRFSAQQFSDYHSELNMSSLELGDSALYFCASSHEGRGRTTYEQYFGPGTRLTVT.